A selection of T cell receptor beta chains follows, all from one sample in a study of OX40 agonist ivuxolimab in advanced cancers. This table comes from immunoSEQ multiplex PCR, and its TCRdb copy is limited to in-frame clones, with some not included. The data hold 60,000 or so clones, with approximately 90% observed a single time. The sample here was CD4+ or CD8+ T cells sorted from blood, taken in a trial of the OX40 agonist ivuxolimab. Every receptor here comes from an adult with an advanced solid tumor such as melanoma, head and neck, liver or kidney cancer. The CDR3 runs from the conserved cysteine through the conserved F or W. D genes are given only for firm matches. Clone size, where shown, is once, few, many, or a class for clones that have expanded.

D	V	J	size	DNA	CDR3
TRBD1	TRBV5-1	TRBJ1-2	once	TGCGCCAGCAGCCACCGGACAGGGCTCTATGGCTACACCTTC	CASSHRTGLYGYTF
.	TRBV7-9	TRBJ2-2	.	TGTGCCGGCGGGGAAACCGGGGAGCTGTTTTTT	CAGGETGELFF
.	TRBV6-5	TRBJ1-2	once	TGTGCCAGCAGTTCAGACCGGGACACAAGCTATGGCTACACCTTC	CASSSDRDTSYGYTF
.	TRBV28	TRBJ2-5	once	TGTGCCAGCAGTTTATTAATAGAGACCCAGTACTTC	CASSLLIETQYF
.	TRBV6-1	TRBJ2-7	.	TGTGCCAGCAGCCCCGGGCTGGAGTCCTACGAGCAGTACTTC	CASSPGLESYEQYF
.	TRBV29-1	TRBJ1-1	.	TGCAGCGTGGTACAGCGCTTGAACACTGAAGCTTTCTTT	CSVVQRLNTEAFF
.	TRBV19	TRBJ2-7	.	TGTGCCAGTAGTATAACCCGCGGTCCGGATTTTCGAAAACAGTACTTC	CASSITRGPDFRKQYF
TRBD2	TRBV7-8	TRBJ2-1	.	TGTGCCAGCAACCCTCGCGGTAGCGGGAGCTCGAATGAGCAGTTCTTC	CASNPRGSGSSNEQFF
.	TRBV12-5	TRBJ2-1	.	TGTGCTAGTGGCCTCTATGTCGGGAGTGGTCCCAATGAGCAGTTCTTC	CASGLYVGSGPNEQFF
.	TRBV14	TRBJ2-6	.	TGTGCCAGCAGCCCTCGGTACTCTGGGGCCAACGTCCTGACTTTC	CASSPRYSGANVLTF
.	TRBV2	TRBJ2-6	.	TGTGCCAGCAGGGTACTCAACTCTGGGGCCAACGTCCTGACTTTC	CASRVLNSGANVLTF
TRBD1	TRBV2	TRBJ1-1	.	TGTGCCAGCAGTGAAGCCGGACAGGGGGCGACTGAAGCTTTCTTT	CASSEAGQGATEAFF
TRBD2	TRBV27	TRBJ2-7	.	TGTGCCAGCAGTCGCAGACTAGCGGGGGCCTACGAGCAGTACTTC	CASSRRLAGAYEQYF
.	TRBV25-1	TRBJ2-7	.	TGTGCCAGCAGCCGAATACTTAACTACGAGCAGTACTTC	CASSRILNYEQYF
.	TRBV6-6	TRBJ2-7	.	TGTGCCAGCAGTTACGACAAGGAGCACTCCTACGAGCAGTACTTC	CASSYDKEHSYEQYF
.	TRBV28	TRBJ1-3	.	TGTGCCAGCAGCCCGACAGGTCTCTCTGGAAACACCATATATTTT	CASSPTGLSGNTIYF
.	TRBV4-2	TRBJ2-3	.	TGTGCCAGCAGCCCTCGGGGTCGGGGGTTCACAGATACGCAGTATTTT	CASSPRGRGFTDTQYF
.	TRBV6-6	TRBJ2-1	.	TGTGCCAGCAGTTACTCAGGGGACAATGAGCAGTTCTTC	CASSYSGDNEQFF
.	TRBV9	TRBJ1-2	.	TGTGCCAGCAGCGGGCAGCCACGCATAATCAACTATGGCTACACCTTC	CASSGQPRIINYGYTF
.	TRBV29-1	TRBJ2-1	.	TGCAGCGTTCACCATGGGGCGGGAAAGGGCAATGAGCAGTTCTTC	CSVHHGAGKGNEQFF
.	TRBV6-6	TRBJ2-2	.	TGTGCCAGCAGTTACCCGGGGGCCGGGGAGCTGTTTTTT	CASSYPGAGELFF
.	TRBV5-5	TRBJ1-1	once	TGTGCCAGCAGCCTGAGTACAGGGAGGTACACTGAAGCTTTCTTT	CASSLSTGRYTEAFF
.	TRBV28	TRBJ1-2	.	TGTGCCAGCAGTCCGAGTTATGGCTACACCTTC	CASSPSYGYTF
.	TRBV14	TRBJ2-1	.	TGTGCCAGCAGCCCCGCCTTCTACAATGAGCAGTTCTTC	CASSPAFYNEQFF
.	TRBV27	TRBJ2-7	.	TGTGCCAGCAGTTTCCGGGCAGGGTACCACGAGCAGTACTTC	CASSFRAGYHEQYF
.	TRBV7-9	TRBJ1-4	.	TGTGCCAGCAGCTTATCGGGGGCCGTTGAAAAACTGTTTTTT	CASSLSGAVEKLFF
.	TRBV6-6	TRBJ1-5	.	TGTGCCAGCAGCCTAGACCGAAGCAATCAGCCCCAGCATTTT	CASSLDRSNQPQHF
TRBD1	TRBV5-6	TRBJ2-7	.	TGTGCCAGCAATAAACCGGGACAGGGCTCCTACGAGCAGTACTTC	CASNKPGQGSYEQYF
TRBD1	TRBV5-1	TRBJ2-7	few	TGCGCCAGCAGCACAGGGGTTAGCTCCTACGAGCAGTACTTC	CASSTGVSSYEQYF
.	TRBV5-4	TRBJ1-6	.	TGTGCCAGCAGCGTACAAATTGGGAATGGCGGAAATTCACCCCTCCACTTT	CASSVQIGNGGNSPLHF
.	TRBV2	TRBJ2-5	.	TGTGCCAGCAGAGGGGACCGACTAATGGAGACCCAGTACTTC	CASRGDRLMETQYF
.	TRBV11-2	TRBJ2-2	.	TGTGCCAGCAGCCTGACACAAACGAACACCGGGGAGCTGTTTTTT	CASSLTQTNTGELFF
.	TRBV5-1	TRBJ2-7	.	TGCGCCAGCAGCCCCCGGGGAGGGGGCATTGGATACGAGCAGTACTTC	CASSPRGGGIGYEQYF
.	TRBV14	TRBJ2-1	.	TGTGCCAGCAGCCAAGTACTGTCGGGAGTGATGCTGAATGAGCAGTTCTTC	CASSQVLSGVMLNEQFF
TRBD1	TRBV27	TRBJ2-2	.	TGTGCCAGCCGCTCGGCAGGGGGCTTCACCGGGGAGCTGTTTTTT	CASRSAGGFTGELFF
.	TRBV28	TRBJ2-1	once	TGTGCCAGCAGTTTTGGGTCGGGACCCCCCAATGAGCAGTTCTTC	CASSFGSGPPNEQFF
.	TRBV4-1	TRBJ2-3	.	TGCGCCAGCAGCCAAGGGCGGGCAGGGGGCCGTGTTACGGGCGGGAGACCAGATACGCAGTATTTT	CASSQGRAGGRVTGGRPDTQYF
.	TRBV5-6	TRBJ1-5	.	TGTGCCAGCAGCTTGACCCCATCCCAGCCCCAGCATTTT	CASSLTPSQPQHF
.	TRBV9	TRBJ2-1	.	TGTGCCAGCAGAAAGGACGGGTTATACAATGAGCAGTTCTTC	CASRKDGLYNEQFF
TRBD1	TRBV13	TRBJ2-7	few	TGTGCCAGCAGCTTCGGGACAGCCTACGAGCAGTACTTC	CASSFGTAYEQYF
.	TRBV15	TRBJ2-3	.	TGTGCCACCAGCTCGGGGACGGACACAGATACGCAGTATTTT	CATSSGTDTDTQYF
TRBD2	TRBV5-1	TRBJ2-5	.	TGCGCCAGCTACTCCACTAGCGGGAGGGCCGGGACCCAGTACTTC	CASYSTSGRAGTQYF
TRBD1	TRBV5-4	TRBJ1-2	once	TGTGCCAGCAGCAAGGACCGACAGGGTGGTGGCTACACCTTC	CASSKDRQGGGYTF
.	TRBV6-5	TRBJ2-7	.	TGTGCCAGCAGTTACGCTACCTCTGGGGAGCAGTACTTC	CASSYATSGEQYF
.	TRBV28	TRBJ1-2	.	TGTGCCAGCAGCCCGCCTGGTGGTGGCTACACCTTC	CASSPPGGGYTF
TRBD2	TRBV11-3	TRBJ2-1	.	TGTGCCAGCAGCAAAGTCCCGGCTAGCGGGAGCAAATTCAATGAGCAGTTCTTC	CASSKVPASGSKFNEQFF
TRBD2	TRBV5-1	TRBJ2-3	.	TGCGCCAGCAGTCCGGGACTAGCGGATACGCAGTATTTT	CASSPGLADTQYF
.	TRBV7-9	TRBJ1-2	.	TGTGCCAGCAGCTTAGATGGGGGAGGTGGCTACACCTTC	CASSLDGGGGYTF
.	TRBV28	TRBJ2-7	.	TGTGCCAGCTTGACCGGCTACGAGCAGTACTTC	CASLTGYEQYF
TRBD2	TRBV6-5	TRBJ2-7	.	TGTGCCAGCAGCTACGTAGCGGGAGGACACTACGAGCAGTACTTC	CASSYVAGGHYEQYF
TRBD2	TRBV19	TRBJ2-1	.	TGTGCCAGTAGTATGGGGGGACTAGCGGGTCCCAATGAGCAGTTCTTC	CASSMGGLAGPNEQFF
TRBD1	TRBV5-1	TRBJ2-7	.	TGCGCCAGCAGCCCGGACAGGGGAAACTCCTACGAGCAGTACTTC	CASSPDRGNSYEQYF
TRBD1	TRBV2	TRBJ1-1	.	TGTGCCAGCAAAAATCAGGGGGCGCCGGACACTGAAGCTTTCTTT	CASKNQGAPDTEAFF
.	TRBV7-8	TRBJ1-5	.	TGTGCCAGCAGCTTAGGGGTACAGGGACCGGGTGTGGGTAGCAATCAGCCCCAGCATTTT	CASSLGVQGPGVGSNQPQHF
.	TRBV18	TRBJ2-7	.	TGTGCCAGCTCACTTCAGGACTACGAGCAGTACTTC	CASSLQDYEQYF
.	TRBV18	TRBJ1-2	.	TGTGCCAGCTCACCACTCGATTTGAGCAGGACTGATGGCTACACCTTC	CASSPLDLSRTDGYTF
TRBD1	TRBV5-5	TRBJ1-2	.	TGTGCCAGCAGCTTCGGGACAGGGGGTTATGGTGGCTACACCTTC	CASSFGTGGYGGYTF
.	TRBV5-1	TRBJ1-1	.	TGCGCCAGCGCCACCGGGGGAACCACTGAAGCTTTCTTT	CASATGGTTEAFF
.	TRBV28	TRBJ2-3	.	TGTGCCAGCAGGACCGGCTTGGATACGCAGTATTTT	CASRTGLDTQYF
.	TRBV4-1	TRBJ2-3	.	TGCGCCAGCAGCCACCCTATGGGGGATACGCAGTATTTT	CASSHPMGDTQYF